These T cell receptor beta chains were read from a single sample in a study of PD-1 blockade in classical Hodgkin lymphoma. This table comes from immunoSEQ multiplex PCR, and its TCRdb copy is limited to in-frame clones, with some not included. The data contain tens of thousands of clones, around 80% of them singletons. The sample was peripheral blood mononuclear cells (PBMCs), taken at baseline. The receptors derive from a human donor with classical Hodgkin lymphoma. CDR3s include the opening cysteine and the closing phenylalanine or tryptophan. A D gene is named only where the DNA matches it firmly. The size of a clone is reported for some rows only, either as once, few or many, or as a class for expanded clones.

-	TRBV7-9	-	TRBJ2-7	CASSPGAGVKYEQYF	TGTGCCAGCAGCCCAGGGGCAGGAGTCAAGTACGAGCAGTACTTC
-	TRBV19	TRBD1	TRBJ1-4	CASSPQQGVFGKLFF	TGTGCCAGTAGTCCTCAACAGGGGGTCTTTGGAAAACTGTTTTTT
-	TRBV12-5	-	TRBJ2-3	CASGPPTESTDTQYF	TGTGCTAGTGGTCCACCGACGGAAAGCACAGATACGCAGTATTTT
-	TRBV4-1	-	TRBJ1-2	CASSQEYSLDGYTF	TGCGCCAGCAGCCAAGAGTACAGCCTTGATGGCTACACCTTC
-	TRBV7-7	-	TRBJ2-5	CASSLAGTAAGVQYF	TGTGCCAGCAGCTTAGCGGGGACTGCCGCCGGGGTCCAGTACTTC
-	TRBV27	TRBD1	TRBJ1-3	CAGGFSDRATEGNTIYF	TGTGCCGGTGGCTTTTCGGACAGGGCGACGGAAGGAAACACCATATATTTT
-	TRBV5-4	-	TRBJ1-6	CASSLDGREGSPLHF	TGTGCCAGCAGCTTGGACGGCAGGGAAGGTTCACCCCTCCACTTT
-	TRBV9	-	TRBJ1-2	CASSVELSHGGYTF	TGTGCCAGCAGCGTAGAGCTCTCTCACGGTGGCTACACCTTC
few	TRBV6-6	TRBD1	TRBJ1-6	CASRTGDSPLHF	TGTGCCAGCAGGACAGGGGATTCACCCCTCCACTTT
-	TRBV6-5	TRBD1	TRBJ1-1	CASSYSKGAGTEAFF	TGTGCCAGCAGTTACTCGAAGGGGGCTGGCACTGAAGCTTTCTTT
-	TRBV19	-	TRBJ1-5	CASKEVGDQPQHF	TGTGCCAGTAAGGAGGTCGGCGATCAGCCCCAGCATTTT
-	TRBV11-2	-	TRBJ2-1	CASSLVASGNEQFF	TGTGCCAGCAGCTTAGTGGCTAGTGGAAATGAGCAGTTCTTC
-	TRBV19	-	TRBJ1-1	CASSPTRAQGWGTEAFF	TGTGCCAGTAGTCCGACCCGGGCCCAGGGCTGGGGCACTGAAGCTTTCTTT
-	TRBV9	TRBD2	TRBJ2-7	CASSVGAGTSYEQYF	TGTGCCAGCAGCGTAGGAGCGGGAACTTCCTACGAGCAGTACTTC
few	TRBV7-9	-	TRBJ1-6	CASTTTHSPLHF	TGTGCCAGCACCACAACCCATTCACCCCTCCACTTT
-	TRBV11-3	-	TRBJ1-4	CASSLSQNEKLFF	TGTGCCAGCAGCTTATCACAGAATGAAAAACTGTTTTTT
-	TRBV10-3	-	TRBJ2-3	CAISEGQRADTQYF	TGTGCCATCAGTGAGGGACAGAGGGCGGATACGCAGTATTTT
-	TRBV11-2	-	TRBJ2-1	CASSSNVANNEQFF	TGTGCCAGCAGCTCGAACGTAGCCAACAATGAGCAGTTCTTC
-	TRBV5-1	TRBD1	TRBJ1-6	CASSLDRGVEPLHF	TGCGCCAGCAGCTTGGACAGGGGTGTTGAGCCCCTCCACTTT
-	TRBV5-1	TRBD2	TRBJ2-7	CASTYSGGAYEQYF	TGCGCCAGCACTTATAGCGGGGGGGCCTACGAGCAGTACTTC
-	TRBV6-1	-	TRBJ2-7	CASSEGSSYEQYF	TGTGCCAGCAGTGAAGGTAGCTCCTACGAGCAGTACTTC
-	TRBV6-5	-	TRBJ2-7	CASALRDEQYF	TGTGCCAGCGCCCTGAGGGACGAGCAGTACTTC
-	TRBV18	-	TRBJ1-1	CASSEMNTEAFF	TGTGCCAGCTCAGAGATGAACACTGAAGCTTTCTTT
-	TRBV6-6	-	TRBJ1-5	CASSPTASNQPQHF	TGTGCCAGCAGTCCGACGGCCAGCAATCAGCCCCAGCATTTT
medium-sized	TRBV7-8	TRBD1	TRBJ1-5	CASSVIPGQGWHF	TGTGCCAGCAGCGTGATCCCGGGACAGGGCTGGCATTTT
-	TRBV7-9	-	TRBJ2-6	CASSLALGSGANVLTF	TGTGCCAGCAGCTTAGCGTTAGGGTCGGGGGCCAACGTCCTGACTTTC
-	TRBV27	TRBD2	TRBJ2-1	CASSSWTSGEQFF	TGTGCCAGCAGTTCTTGGACTAGCGGTGAGCAGTTCTTC
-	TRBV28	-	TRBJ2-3	CASSFLSYTQYF	TGTGCCAGCAGTTTCCTATCCTATACGCAGTATTTT
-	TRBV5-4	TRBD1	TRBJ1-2	CASSRGQENYGYTF	TGTGCCAGCAGCCGTGGACAGGAAAACTATGGCTACACCTTC
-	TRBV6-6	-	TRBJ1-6	CASTPSSPGYNSPLHF	TGTGCCAGCACCCCCTCATCCCCCGGTTATAATTCACCCCTCCACTTT
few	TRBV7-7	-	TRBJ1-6	CASSLEDRRNSPLHF	TGTGCCAGCAGCCTCGAAGACAGGAGGAATTCACCCCTCCACTTT
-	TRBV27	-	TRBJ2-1	CASSSASSNEQFF	TGTGCCAGCAGTTCAGCCTCCTCCAATGAGCAGTTCTTC
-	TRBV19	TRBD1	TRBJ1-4	CASSEQGPGEYNEKLFF	TGTGCCAGTAGTGAACAGGGGCCGGGAGAGTATAATGAAAAACTGTTTTTT
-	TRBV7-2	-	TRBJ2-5	CASSLQPGAQETQYF	TGTGCCAGCAGCTTACAGCCCGGGGCCCAAGAGACCCAGTACTTC
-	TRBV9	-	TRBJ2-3	CASSLLQDTQYF	TGTGCCAGCAGCCTGCTCCAGGACACGCAGTATTTT
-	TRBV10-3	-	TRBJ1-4	CAISVRGDTNEKLFF	TGTGCCATCAGTGTCCGTGGGGATACTAATGAAAAACTGTTTTTT
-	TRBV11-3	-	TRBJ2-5	CASSTPGPEGETQYF	TGTGCCAGCAGCACACCGGGGCCCGAAGGAGAGACCCAGTACTTC
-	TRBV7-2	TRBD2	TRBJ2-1	CASSWKLAGSSYNEQFF	TGTGCCAGCAGCTGGAAACTAGCGGGCAGCTCCTACAATGAGCAGTTCTTC
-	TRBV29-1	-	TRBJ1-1	CSVEGAGDTEAFF	TGCAGCGTTGAAGGGGCAGGGGACACTGAAGCTTTCTTT
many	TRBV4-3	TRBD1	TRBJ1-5	CASSQDWARDRPYSNQPQHF	TGCGCCAGCAGCCAAGATTGGGCCCGGGACAGACCTTATAGCAATCAGCCCCAGCATTTT
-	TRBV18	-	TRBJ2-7	CASSQLVAGTLEQYF	TGTGCCAGCTCACAGCTGGTAGCAGGGACCCTAGAGCAGTACTTC
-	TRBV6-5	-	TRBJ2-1	CVSSYSILGRVNEQFF	TGTGTCAGCAGTTACAGTATCTTGGGCAGGGTCAATGAGCAGTTCTTC
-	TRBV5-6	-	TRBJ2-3	CASSPQSTDTQYF	TGTGCCAGCAGCCCGCAGAGCACAGATACGCAGTATTTT
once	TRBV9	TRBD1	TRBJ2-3	CASSEQGAGSTDTQYF	TGTGCCAGCAGCGAGCAGGGGGCGGGTAGCACAGATACGCAGTATTTT
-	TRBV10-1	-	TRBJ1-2	CASPDRGYGYTF	TGCGCCAGCCCGGACCGAGGCTATGGCTACACCTTC
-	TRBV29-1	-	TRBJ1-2	CSAARQGYGYTF	TGCAGCGCTGCACGGCAGGGATATGGCTACACCTTC
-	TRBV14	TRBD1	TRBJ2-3	CASSPRGDDRGRFTDTQYF	TGTGCCAGCAGCCCCCGGGGCGACGACAGGGGGCGCTTTACAGATACGCAGTATTTT
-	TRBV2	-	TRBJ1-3	CASSAGGNTIYF	TGTGCCAGCAGTGCCGGGGGAAACACCATATATTTT
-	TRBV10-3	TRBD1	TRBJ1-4	CATSPGTGVRVDEKLFF	TGTGCCACCTCCCCCGGGACAGGGGTTAGGGTCGATGAAAAACTGTTTTTT
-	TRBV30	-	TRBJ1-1	CAWSVRTAGGTEAFF	TGTGCCTGGAGTGTACGAACTGCGGGAGGAACTGAAGCTTTCTTT
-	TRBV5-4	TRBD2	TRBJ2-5	CASSLAGLEKETQYF	TGTGCCAGCAGCTTGGCCGGACTAGAAAAAGAGACCCAGTACTTC
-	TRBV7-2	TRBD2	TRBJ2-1	CASSSQRGAYNEQFF	TGTGCCAGCAGCTCCCAGCGGGGGGCCTACAATGAGCAGTTCTTC